Below are 13 T cell receptor beta chains sequenced from a single sample in a study of spatial heterogeneity in lung cancer. TCRdb analysed the 5' RACE reads with MiXCR anew, one entry per CDR3 protein. The repertoire holds about 10,000 distinct CDR3 sequences, with more than 10% as singletons. Findings of the study overall: Higher tumor mutation counts went along with higher counts of expanded intratumoral alpha and beta TCRs.

Antigens of these TCRs are unknown. Time point in this sample: sample taken at primary tumor resection. The sequencing here drew on lung tumor tissue, taken at surgery. These receptors all come from a male donor with early-stage non-small cell lung cancer.

This clonotype was found many times. This beta chain lies outside the target of a library built for alpha chains; its clone size means little. The rearrangement uses TRBV2 and TRBJ2-5; TRBD1 agrees at 7 bases. The CDR3 totals 14 residues. Losses at the gene ends were 5 bases for V and 4 bases for J; bases not matched to a gene: 7. Germline CDR1 reads SNHLY; CDR2 reads FYNNEI. CDR3 in amino acids: CASSSTGVVETQYF. The CDR3 DNA is TGTGCCAGCAGTTCAACAGGGGTTGTAGAGACCCAGTACTTC.

This clonotype was counted at least ten times. A library prepared for alpha chains yielded this beta chain as an off-target read; its size is of little meaning. The chain links TRBV7-2 to TRBJ1-1; 8 nucleotides agree with TRBD1. Germline V gives CDR1 SGHTA, CDR2 FQGNSA. V shed 2 bases and J 5 bases; nucleotides not matched to a gene: 4. This CDR3 is 14 amino acids long. The CDR3, as DNA: TGTGCCAGCAGCTTACAGGGGGCCAGGACTGAAGCTTTCTTT. This gives the protein CASSLQGARTEAFF.

This clonotype was detected ten times or more. Little can be read into the size of this beta chain, an off-target read in a library designed for alpha chains. The rearrangement joins TRBV15 to TRBJ2-3; D remains ambiguous. The V gene lost 1 base and the J gene lost 2 bases, with 10 bases spanning the gap. Per the germline V gene, CDR1 is LNHNV and CDR2 is YYDKDF (reference sequence). CDR3 size: 15 residues. CDR3 residues: CATSRAVTYTDTQYF. DNA of the CDR3: TGTGCCACCAGCAGAGCGGTAACGTACACAGATACGCAGTATTTT.

At least ten counts were recorded for this clonotype. Since the library was made to target alpha chains, this beta chain is a stray read and its abundance is not meaningful. The rearrangement uses TRBV18 and TRBJ2-1, with a tentative D call TRBD2 (6 bases). This CDR3 has 15 amino acids. CDR1 is KGHSH and CDR2 is LQKENI in the germline V gene. With 0 bases removed from V and 4 bases from J, the gap between germline ends came to 10 bases. The CDR3 loop reads CASSPPEGLYNEQFF. The CDR3 nucleotides are TGTGCCAGCTCACCACCGGAGGGGTTATACAATGAGCAGTTCTTC.

By share, this clonotype counts as medium-sized. This beta chain lies outside the target of a library built for alpha chains; its clone size means little. This chain joins TRBV7-9 and TRBJ1-2; possibly TRBD1 for D (6 bases). The CDR3 consists of 13 residues. The V and J ends lost 1 base and 6 bases respectively, with 9 bases between them. CDR1 is SEHNR, CDR2 FQNEAQ, per germline (reference sequence). CDR3 in amino acids: CASSLDRVHGYTF. In nucleotides, the CDR3 is TGTGCCAGCAGCTTAGACAGGGTGCATGGCTACACCTTC.

Concerning this clonotype itself: This beta chain is a stray sequence in a library constructed for alpha chains; its clone size is not meaningful. The chain joins TRBV5-4 to TRBJ2-2, with a possible D match to TRBD2 (5 bases). CDR3 size: 14 residues. The V end lost 3 bases, the J end lost 3 bases, and 9 bases lay between the germline ends. CDR1 is SGHNT, CDR2 YYREEE, per germline (reference sequence). The CDR3 DNA reads TGTGCCAGCAGCTACGGACTCGACACCGGGGAGCTGTTTTTT. This translates into CASSYGLDTGELFF.

By sample fraction, this clonotype is medium-sized (0.01 to 0.1%). Within a library made for alpha chains, this beta chain is off target, and its count is uninformative. V usage is TRBV4-2 and J usage is TRBJ2-7; D may be TRBD2 (6 bases). This CDR3 contains 16 residues. Per germline, CDR1 LGHNA and CDR2 YNFKEQ. V was clipped by 4 bases and J by 0 bases, with 16 bases between them. The CDR3 here is CASSPTQIADSYEQYF. In nucleotides, the CDR3 is TGTGCCAGCAGCCCGACCCAGATAGCGGACTCCTACGAGCAGTACTTC.

The sample holds many counts of this clonotype. Because the library targeted alpha chains, this beta chain is an off-target read whose size means little. The rearrangement links TRBV7-2 to TRBJ1-2; a weak D match, TRBD1 (5 bases). From germline, CDR1 is SGHTA and CDR2 FQGNSA. Between the trimmed V and J ends, which lost 5 bases and 4 bases, there was a span of 11 bases. This CDR3 has 13 amino acids. As DNA, the CDR3 is TGTGCCAGCAGCACGACAGCCTTCTATGGCTACACCTTC. Amino acids: CASSTTAFYGYTF.

This clonotype has a count of ten or more. Since it is a stray read in a library aimed at alpha chains, this beta chain has a size that is not meaningful. The chain has TRBV4-3 and TRBJ2-7; D is ambiguous. CDR1 and CDR2 (germline): LGHNA, YSLEER. The CDR3 length is 16 residues. The V and J ends lost 0 bases and 1 base respectively, with 13 bases between them. In DNA, the CDR3 is TGCGCCAGCAGCCAAGAAAACCCGGGCCCATCCTACGAGCAGTACTTC. Amino acid sequence: CASSQENPGPSYEQYF.

This clonotype was detected many times. This beta chain is a stray read from a library made for alpha chains; its abundance is not meaningful. The rearrangement joins TRBV7-8 to TRBJ1-5; 7 bases agree with TRBD1. Trimming took 5 bases from V and 7 from J; bases not matched to a gene: 2. Per the germline V gene, CDR1 is SGHVS and CDR2 is FQNEAQ. The CDR3 totals 12 residues. The CDR3 DNA reads TGTGCCAGCAGCCAACAGGGGCAGCCCCAGCATTTT. It specifies CASSQQGQPQHF.

There are many counts of this clonotype. Since the library was made to target alpha chains, this beta chain is a stray read and its abundance is not meaningful. V is TRBV6-1 and J is TRBJ2-3; the D is unclear. CDR3 length: 12 residues. Germline V gene sequence: CDR1 MNHNS, CDR2 SASEGT. The V gene lost 1 base and the J gene lost 4 bases, with 3 bases spanning the gap. CDR3 DNA: TGTGCCAGCAGTGAAGTCGCAGATACGCAGTATTTT. Its translation is CASSEVADTQYF.

In its sample, this clonotype was seen many times. This beta chain is a stray read from a library made for alpha chains; its abundance is not meaningful. V usage is TRBV5-1 and J usage is TRBJ2-1, with TRBD2 identical over 14 bases. CDR3 length equals 14 residues. Losses at the gene ends were 3 bases for V and 9 bases for J; bases not matched to a gene: 2. The germline V gene encodes CDR1 SGHRS and CDR2 YFSETQ. The CDR3, as DNA: TGCGCCAGCAGCTCCGGACTAGCGGGGGGTGAGCAGTTCTTC. Residues: CASSSGLAGGEQFF.

By its share, this clonotype is medium-sized (0.01 to 0.1%). This beta chain is an unintended read in a library built for alpha chains; its size means little. The V gene is TRBV20-1, the J gene TRBJ1-1; 9 bases agree with TRBD1. V was pared by 1 base and J by 12 bases, with 18 bases of the junction left unmatched. Germline V CDR1 and CDR2: DFQATT, SNEGSKA (reference sequence). The CDR3 covers 16 residues. The CDR3 DNA is TGCAGTGCTAGAGTCCCGATTCCGGGACAGGGAACTGTATCTTTCTTT. Its translation: CSARVPIPGQGTVSFF.